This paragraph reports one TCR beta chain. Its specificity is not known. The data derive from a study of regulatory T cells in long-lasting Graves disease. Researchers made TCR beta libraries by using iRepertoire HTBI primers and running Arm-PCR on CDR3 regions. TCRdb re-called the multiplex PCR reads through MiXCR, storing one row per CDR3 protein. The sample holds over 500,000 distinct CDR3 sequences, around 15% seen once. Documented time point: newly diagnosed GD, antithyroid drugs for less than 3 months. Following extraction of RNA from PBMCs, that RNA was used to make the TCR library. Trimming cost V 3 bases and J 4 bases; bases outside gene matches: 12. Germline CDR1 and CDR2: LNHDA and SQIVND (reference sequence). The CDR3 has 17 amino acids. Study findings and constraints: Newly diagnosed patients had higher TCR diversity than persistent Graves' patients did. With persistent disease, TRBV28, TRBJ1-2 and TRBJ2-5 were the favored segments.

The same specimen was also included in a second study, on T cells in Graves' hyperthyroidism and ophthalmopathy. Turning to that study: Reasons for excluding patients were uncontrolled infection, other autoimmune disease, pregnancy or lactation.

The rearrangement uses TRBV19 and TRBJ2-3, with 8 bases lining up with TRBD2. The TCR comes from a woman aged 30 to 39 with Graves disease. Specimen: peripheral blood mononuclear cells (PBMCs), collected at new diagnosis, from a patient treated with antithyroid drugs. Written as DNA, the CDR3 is TGTGCCAGTAGTATGAGACTAGCGCCAGGAGGCCCAGATACGCAGTATTTT. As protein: CASSMRLAPGGPDTQYF. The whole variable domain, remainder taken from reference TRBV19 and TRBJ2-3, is DGGITQSPKYLFRKEGQNVTLSCEQNLNHDAMYWYRQDPGQGLRLIYYSQIVNDFQKGDIAEGYSVSREKKESFPLTVTSAQKNPTAFYLCASSMRLAPGGPDTQYFGPGTRLTVL.